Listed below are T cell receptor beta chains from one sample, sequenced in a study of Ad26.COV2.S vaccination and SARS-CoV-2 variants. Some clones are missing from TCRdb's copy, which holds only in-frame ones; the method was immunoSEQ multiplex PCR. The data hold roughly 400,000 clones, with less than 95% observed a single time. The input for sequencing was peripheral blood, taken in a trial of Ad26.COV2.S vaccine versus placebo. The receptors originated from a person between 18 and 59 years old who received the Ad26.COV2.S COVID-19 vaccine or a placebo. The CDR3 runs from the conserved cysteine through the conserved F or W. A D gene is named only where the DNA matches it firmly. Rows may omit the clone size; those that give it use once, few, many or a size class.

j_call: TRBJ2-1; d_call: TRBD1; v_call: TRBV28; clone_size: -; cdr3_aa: CASSGSGQGGDEQFF; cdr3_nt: TGTGCCAGCAGTGGATCGGGACAGGGGGGCGATGAGCAGTTCTTC
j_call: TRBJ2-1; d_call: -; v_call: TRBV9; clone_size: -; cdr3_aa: CASSVVASPLEQFF; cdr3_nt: TGTGCCAGCAGCGTAGTCGCCAGTCCCCTTGAGCAGTTCTTC
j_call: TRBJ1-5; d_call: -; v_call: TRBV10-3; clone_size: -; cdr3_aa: CAISPDQGYSNQPQHF; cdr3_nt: TGTGCCATCAGCCCCGATCAGGGCTATAGCAATCAGCCCCAGCATTTT
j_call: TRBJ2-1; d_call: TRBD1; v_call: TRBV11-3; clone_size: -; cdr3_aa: CASSPRQGKSGPSSYNEQFF; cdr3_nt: TGTGCCAGCAGCCCCCGACAGGGGAAGAGCGGGCCCTCTTCCTACAATGAGCAGTTCTTC
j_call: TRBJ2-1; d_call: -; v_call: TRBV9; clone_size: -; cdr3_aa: CASGELQFF; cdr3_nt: TGTGCCAGCGGGGAGCTTCAGTTCTTC
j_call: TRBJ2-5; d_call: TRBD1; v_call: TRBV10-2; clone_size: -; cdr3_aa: CASRDGTGIDRETQYF; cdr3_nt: TGCGCCAGCAGAGATGGGACAGGAATTGATCGGGAGACCCAGTACTTC
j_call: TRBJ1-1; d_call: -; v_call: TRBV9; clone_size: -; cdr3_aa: CASSVARGGTEAFF; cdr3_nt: TGTGCCAGCAGCGTAGCTAGGGGAGGGACTGAAGCTTTCTTT
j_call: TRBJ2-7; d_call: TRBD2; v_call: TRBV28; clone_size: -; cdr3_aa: CASSLSGGSAEQYF; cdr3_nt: TGTGCCAGCAGTTTATCTGGCGGGAGCGCCGAGCAGTACTTC
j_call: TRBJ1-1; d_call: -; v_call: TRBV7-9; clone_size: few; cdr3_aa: CASSLPAYGEAFF; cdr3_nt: TGTGCCAGCAGCTTACCGGCATATGGGGAAGCTTTCTTT
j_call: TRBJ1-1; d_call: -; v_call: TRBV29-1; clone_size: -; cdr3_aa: CSVEIHGGSTEAFF; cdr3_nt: TGCAGCGTTGAAATCCATGGGGGTTCCACTGAAGCTTTCTTT
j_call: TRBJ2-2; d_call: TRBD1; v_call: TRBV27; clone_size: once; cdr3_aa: CASSSWTGRPNTGELFF; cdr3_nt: TGTGCCAGTTCCAGTTGGACAGGGAGACCGAACACCGGGGAGCTGTTTTTT
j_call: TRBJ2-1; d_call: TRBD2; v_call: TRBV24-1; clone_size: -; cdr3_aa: CATSEEGGPWNEQFF; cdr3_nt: TGTGCCACCAGTGAGGAGGGAGGGCCCTGGAATGAGCAGTTCTTC
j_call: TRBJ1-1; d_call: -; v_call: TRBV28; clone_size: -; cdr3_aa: CASSFRPGGNTEAFF; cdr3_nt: TGTGCCAGCAGTTTTCGGCCGGGGGGGAACACTGAAGCTTTCTTT
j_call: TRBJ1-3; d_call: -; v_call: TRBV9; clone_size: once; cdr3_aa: CASSVAPNSGNTIYF; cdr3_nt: TGTGCCAGCAGCGTAGCGCCGAACTCTGGAAACACCATATATTTT
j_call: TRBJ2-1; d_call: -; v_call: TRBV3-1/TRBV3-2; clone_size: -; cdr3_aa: CASSQLGGLYNEQFF; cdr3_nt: TGTGCCAGCAGCCAACTGGGGGGGCTTTACAATGAGCAGTTCTTC
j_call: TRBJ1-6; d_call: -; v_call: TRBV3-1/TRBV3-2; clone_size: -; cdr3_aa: CASSPDRNSPLHF; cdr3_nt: TGTGCCAGCAGCCCGGACAGAAATTCACCCCTCCACTTT
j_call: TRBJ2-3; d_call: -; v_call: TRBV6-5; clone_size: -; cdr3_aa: CASRRGIQDTQYF; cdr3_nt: TGTGCCAGCCGGAGGGGAATTCAAGATACGCAGTATTTT
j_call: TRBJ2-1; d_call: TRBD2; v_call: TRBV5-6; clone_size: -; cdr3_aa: CASSLVLAGVGSYNEQFF; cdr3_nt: TGTGCCAGCAGCTTGGTCCTAGCGGGAGTTGGCTCCTACAATGAGCAGTTCTTC
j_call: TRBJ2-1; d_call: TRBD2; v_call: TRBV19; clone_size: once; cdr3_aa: CASSMRTSGRPNEQFF; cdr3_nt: TGTGCCAGTAGTATGAGGACTAGCGGACGCCCCAATGAGCAGTTCTTC
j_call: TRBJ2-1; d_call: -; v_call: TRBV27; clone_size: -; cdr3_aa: CASSPLRHSYNEQFF; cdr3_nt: TGTGCCAGCAGTCCTTTAAGGCACTCCTACAATGAGCAGTTCTTC
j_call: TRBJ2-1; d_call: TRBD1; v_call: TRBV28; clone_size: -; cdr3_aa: CASSSRQGDMDEQFF; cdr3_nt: TGTGCCAGCAGTTCCAGACAGGGCGATATGGATGAGCAGTTCTTC
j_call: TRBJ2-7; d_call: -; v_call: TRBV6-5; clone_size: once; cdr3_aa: CASSYTPMGYEQYF; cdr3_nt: TGTGCCAGCAGTTACACCCCAATGGGGTACGAGCAGTACTTC
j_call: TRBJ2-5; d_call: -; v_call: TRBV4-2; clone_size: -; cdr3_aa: CASSQASGAVQETQYF; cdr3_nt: TGTGCCAGCAGCCAAGCCAGCGGAGCGGTTCAAGAGACCCAGTACTTC
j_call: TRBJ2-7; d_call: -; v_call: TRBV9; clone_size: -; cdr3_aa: CASSVADSSYEQYF; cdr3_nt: TGTGCCAGCAGCGTGGCGGACAGCTCCTACGAGCAGTACTTC
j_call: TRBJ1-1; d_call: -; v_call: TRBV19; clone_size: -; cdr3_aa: CASSIDRNTEAFF; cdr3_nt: TGTGCCAGTAGTATCGACAGGAACACTGAAGCTTTCTTT
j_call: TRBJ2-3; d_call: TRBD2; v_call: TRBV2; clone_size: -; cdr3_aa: CASSEVGLASTDTQYF; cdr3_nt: TGTGCCAGCAGTGAAGTTGGACTAGCGAGCACAGATACGCAGTATTTT
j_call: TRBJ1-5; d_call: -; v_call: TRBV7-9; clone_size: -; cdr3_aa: CASSLGADILLRQPQHF; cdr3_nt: TGTGCCAGCAGCTTAGGGGCAGATATCCTTCTCCGTCAGCCCCAGCATTTT
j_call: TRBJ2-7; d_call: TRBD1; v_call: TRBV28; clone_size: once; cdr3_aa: CASSPRPGTGPYEQYF; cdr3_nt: TGTGCCAGCAGCCCAAGACCCGGGACAGGGCCGTACGAGCAGTACTTC